This T cell receptor (beta chain) was sequenced during a study of CD8+ T cells in alopecia areata (dated by TCRdb to 2016 to 2019). Describing the broader study: Treated patients were enrolled in an open-label pilot trial of oral tofacitinib at 5 to 10 mg twice daily for moderate-to-severe alopecia areata. Patients received tofacitinib for 6 to 18 months and were then followed off drug for 6 months to check for delayed response and recurrence. In treated patients, disease severity was measured using the SALT score, which gives the percentage of scalp surface area affected. High-throughput TCRbeta sequencing was used to examine T cell clonal expansion in alopecia areata in both the C3H/HeJ mouse model and human patients. In humans, TCRbeta sequencing was performed on scalp tissue and on sorted CD4+ and CD8+ peripheral blood T cells from healthy controls and from patients with patchy or totalis/universalis alopecia areata. Biopsies were taken from tofacitinib-treated patients at baseline and again at 4 and 24 weeks into treatment, and several of those patients also had a later scalp biopsy. Scalp clonality was compared across normal scalp (n=4), patchy alopecia areata scalp (n=8), and alopecia totalis/universalis scalp (n=8). RNA was obtained with the PAXgene miRNA kit for fixed scalp, the miRNeasy kit for PBMCs, and the RNeasy kit for mouse skin. Amplification of TCRbeta CDR3 regions was done by immunoSEQ multiplex PCR using 35 Vbeta forward primers and 13 Jbeta reverse primers.

General study outcomes and caveats: Shared TCR sequences between patients were less evident than in mice, which may be partly attributable to HLA diversity in the patient population. Tofacitinib significantly decreased scalp clonality and the number of expanded CD8+ clones among the top 100 scalp clones. Lesional scalp, especially in alopecia totalis/universalis, showed higher clonality and more expanded CD8+ clones than normal scalp, suggesting antigenic drive. Because the treated cohort was small and included a single nonresponder, larger studies are needed to assess links between baseline CD8+ expansion and response. Resident alphabeta T cells in normal human skin are also sequenced, complicating scalp TCR repertoire analysis, unlike mouse skin dominated by gammadelta T cells. During tofacitinib treatment, many expanded lesional clones remained in scalp and blood, and this persistence may partly explain relapse after treatment is stopped.

On this clone itself: Its specific antigen is unknown. No much larger clonotype is one base removed from it; base qualities were not supplied.

Library construction relied on the immunoSEQ multiplex PCR assay. For TCR sequencing, RNA was extracted from every sample and reverse transcribed into cDNA to serve as template. SuperScript III was used for first-strand cDNA synthesis, primed with a 2:1 mix of oligo-dT and random hexamers. A synthetic immune receptor repertoire was used to measure amplification bias, and any remaining bias was corrected computationally. Per the authors' processing: Raw reads were preprocessed for error removal, and CDR3 was defined according to IMGT conventions as running from the conserved cysteine to phenylalanine. Clonality was computed as 1 minus the Shannon entropy, with the entropy normalized by log2 of the number of productive unique TCRs. Whether scalp clones were CD4 or CD8 was inferred by matching scalp TCRbeta sequences against CD4 and CD8 repertoires sorted from blood. TCRdb took this table from immuneACCESS and kept in-frame rearrangements with V and J called. Such tables lack part of the clones; where checked against another copy, unresolved V genes explain under half of the gap, and the rest is unexplained. The V and J calls and clone size come from that table; D and trimming were worked out from the DNA. In this sample the table shows fewer than 250,000 clones, 35% to 45% of which occur a single time. Of the sample, 0.48% is held by the ten largest clones.

This sample's treatment or condition label indicates: oral pan-JAK inhibitor, 5-10 mg twice daily. Lesional scalp punch biopsies and peripheral blood were collected from alopecia areata patients. PBMCs were isolated by density centrifugation and stained for CD3, CD4 and CD8, after which CD4+ and CD8+ T cells were sorted on a FACSAria. Spanning cysteine to phenylalanine, the CDR3 consists of 16 amino acids. Just the 48-base CDR3 DNA is kept, in frame starting at base 1. After removal of 6 bases from V and 5 bases from J, the junction retains 14 bases not matched to a gene. The CDR1 and CDR2 encoded by the germline V gene (reference sequence) are MNHEY and SMNVEV.

The chain couples TRBV27 to TRBJ2-7, with 9 bases aligning to TRBD1. Sample: CD4+ T cells sorted from blood, taken between weeks 30 and 35, from a patient treated with tofacitinib. The receptor's source is a human donor with alopecia areata. The CDR3 protein is CASSLSPTGGLDEQYF. The DNA sequence follows: TGTGCCAGCAGCCTATCGCCCACAGGGGGCCTCGACGAGCAGTACTTC.